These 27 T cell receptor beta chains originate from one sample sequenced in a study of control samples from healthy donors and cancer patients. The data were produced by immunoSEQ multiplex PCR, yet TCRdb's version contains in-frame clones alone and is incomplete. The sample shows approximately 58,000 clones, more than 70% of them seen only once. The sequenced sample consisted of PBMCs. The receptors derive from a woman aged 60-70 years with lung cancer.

The CDR3 sequence is CASSPGTSGRETQYF. The CDR3 DNA is TGTGCCAGCTCCCCCGGGACTAGCGGGAGAGAGACCCAGTACTTC. The chain has TRBV18 and TRBJ2-5, with 14 bases aligning to TRBD2. V shed 6 bases, J shed 4 bases, and the junction held 4 bases outside the gene matches. The germline gives CDR1 KGHSH, CDR2 LQKENI. The CDR3 is made up of 15 amino acids.

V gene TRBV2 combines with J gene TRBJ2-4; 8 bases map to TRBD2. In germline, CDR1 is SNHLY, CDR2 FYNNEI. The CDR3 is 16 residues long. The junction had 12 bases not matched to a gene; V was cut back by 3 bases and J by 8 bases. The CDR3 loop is CASSDSAGRGKDIQYF. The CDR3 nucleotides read TGTGCCAGCAGTGATAGTGCCGGGAGGGGTAAGGACATTCAGTACTTC.

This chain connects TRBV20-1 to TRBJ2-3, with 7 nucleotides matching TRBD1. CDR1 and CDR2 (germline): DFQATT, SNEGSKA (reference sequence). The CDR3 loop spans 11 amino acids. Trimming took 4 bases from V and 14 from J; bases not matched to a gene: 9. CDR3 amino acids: CSAIPDRVGYF. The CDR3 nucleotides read TGCAGTGCTATACCCGACAGGGTGGGGTATTTT.

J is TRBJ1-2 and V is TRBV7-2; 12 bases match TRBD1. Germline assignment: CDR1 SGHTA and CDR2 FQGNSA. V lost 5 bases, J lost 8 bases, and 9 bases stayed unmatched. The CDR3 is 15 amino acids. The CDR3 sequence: CASSLPGQGALGYTF. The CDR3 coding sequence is TGTGCCAGCAGCCTTCCGGGACAGGGGGCCTTAGGCTACACCTTC.

The chain's CDR3 is CAFARRPTRWGYTF. CDR3 coding DNA: TGTGCCTTTGCCCGGAGGCCGACTCGATGGGGCTACACCTTC. V is TRBV30 and J is TRBJ1-2; D gene unclear. Germline CDR1 and CDR2: GTSNPN and SVGIG (reference sequence). The V gene lost 7 bases and the J gene lost 8 bases, with 23 bases spanning the gap. The CDR3 runs 14 residues.

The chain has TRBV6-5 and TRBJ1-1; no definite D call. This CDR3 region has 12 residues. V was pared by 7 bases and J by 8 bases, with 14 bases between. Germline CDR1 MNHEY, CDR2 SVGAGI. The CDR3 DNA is TGTGCCAGCACCCAGGACGGACGAGAAGCTTTCTTT. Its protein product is CASTQDGREAFF.

The CDR3 DNA follows: TGTGCCAGCAGCCTTACCGGGATGGACAAAAACATTCAGTACTTC. Translating it yields CASSLTGMDKNIQYF. This chain joins TRBV6-2 or TRBV6-3 and TRBJ2-4; weak D call: TRBD2 (5 bases). In germline, CDR1 is MNHEY, CDR2 SVGEGT. The ends were cut back, 6 bases at V and 3 bases at J, with 15 bases in the middle. This CDR3 contains 15 residues.

The CDR3 bases are TGTGCCAGCAGCTTTGGCAGGGGGCTGTCGGGCTACACCTTC. Translating gives CASSFGRGLSGYTF. The chain joins TRBV11-2 to TRBJ1-2; 8 bases match TRBD1. Germline assignment: CDR1 SGHAT and CDR2 FQNNGV. The J segment lost 8 bases and the V segment lost 3 bases, leaving 8 bases of the junction unmatched. This CDR3 has 14 residues.

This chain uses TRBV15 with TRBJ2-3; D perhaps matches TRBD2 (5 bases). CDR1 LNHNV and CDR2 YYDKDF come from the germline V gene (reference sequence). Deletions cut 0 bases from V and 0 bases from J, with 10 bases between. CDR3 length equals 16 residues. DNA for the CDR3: TGTGCCACCAGCAGAGAGAGAGGGCCGAGCACAGATACGCAGTATTTT. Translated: CATSRERGPSTDTQYF.

CDR3 loop: CASSWPLRGEGQYEQYF. DNA for the CDR3: TGCGCCAGCAGCTGGCCCCTTAGGGGGGAGGGCCAGTACGAGCAGTACTTC. The J gene is TRBJ2-7, the V gene TRBV5-1, with D perhaps TRBD2 (7 bases). Germline values: CDR1 SGHRS, CDR2 YFSETQ. Trimming took off 3 bases at V and 4 bases at J, with 23 bases between the two ends. CDR3 length: 17 amino acids.

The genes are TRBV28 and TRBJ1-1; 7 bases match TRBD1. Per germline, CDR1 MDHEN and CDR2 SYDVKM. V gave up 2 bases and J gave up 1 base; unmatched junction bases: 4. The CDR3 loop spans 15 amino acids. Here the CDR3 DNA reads TGTGCCAGCAGTTTAGGGGGACAGCAGAACACTGAAGCTTTCTTT. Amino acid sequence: CASSLGGQQNTEAFF.

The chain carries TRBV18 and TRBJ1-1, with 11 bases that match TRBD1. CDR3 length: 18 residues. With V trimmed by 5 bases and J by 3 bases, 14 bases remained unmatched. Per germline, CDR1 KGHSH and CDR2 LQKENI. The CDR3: CASSSSLLGTGGHTEAFF. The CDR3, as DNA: TGTGCCAGCTCATCTTCCCTCCTTGGGACAGGGGGGCACACTGAAGCTTTCTTT.

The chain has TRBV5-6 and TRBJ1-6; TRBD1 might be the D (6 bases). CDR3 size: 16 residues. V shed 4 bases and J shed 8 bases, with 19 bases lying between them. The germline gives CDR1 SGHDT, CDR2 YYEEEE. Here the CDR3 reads CASSGVRGSPDSPLHF. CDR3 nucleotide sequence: TGTGCCAGCAGCGGGGTCAGGGGCTCCCCCGATTCACCCCTCCACTTT. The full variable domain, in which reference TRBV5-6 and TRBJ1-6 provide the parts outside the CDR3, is DAGVTQSPTHLIKTRGQQVTLRCSPKSGHDTVSWYQQALGQGPQFIFQYYEEEERQRGNFPDRFSGHQFPNYSSELNVNALLLGDSALYLCASSGVRGSPDSPLHFGNGTRLTVT.

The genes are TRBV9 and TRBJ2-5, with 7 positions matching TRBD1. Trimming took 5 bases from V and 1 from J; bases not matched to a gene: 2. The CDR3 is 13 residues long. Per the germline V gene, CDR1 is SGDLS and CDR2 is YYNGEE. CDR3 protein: CASSRDSQETQYF. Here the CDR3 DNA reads TGTGCCAGCAGTAGGGACAGCCAAGAGACCCAGTACTTC.

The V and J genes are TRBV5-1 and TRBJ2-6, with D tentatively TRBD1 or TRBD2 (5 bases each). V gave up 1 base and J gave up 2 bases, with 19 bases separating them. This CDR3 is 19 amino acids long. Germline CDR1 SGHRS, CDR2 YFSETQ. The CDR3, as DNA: TGCGCCAGCAGCTTGTGGGGCGGCGACCCCGGGACTGGGGCCAACGTCCTGACTTTC. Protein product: CASSLWGGDPGTGANVLTF. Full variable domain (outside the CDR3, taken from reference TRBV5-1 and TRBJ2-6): KAGVTQTPRYLIKTRGQQVTLSCSPISGHRSVSWYQQTPGQGLQFLFEYFSETQRNKGNFPGRFSGRQFSNSRSEMNVSTLELGDSALYLCASSLWGGDPGTGANVLTFGAGSRLTVL.

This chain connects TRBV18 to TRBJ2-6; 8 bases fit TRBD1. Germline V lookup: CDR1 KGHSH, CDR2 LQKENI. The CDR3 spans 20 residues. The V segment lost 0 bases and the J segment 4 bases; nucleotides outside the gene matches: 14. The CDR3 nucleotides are TGTGCCAGCTCACCACCGAACGGCAGGGGGCTATCGATAGGGGCCAACGTCCTGACTTTC. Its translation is CASSPPNGRGLSIGANVLTF.

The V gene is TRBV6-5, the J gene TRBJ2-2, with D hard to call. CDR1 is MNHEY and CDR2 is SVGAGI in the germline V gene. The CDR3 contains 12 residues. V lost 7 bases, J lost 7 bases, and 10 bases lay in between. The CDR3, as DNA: TGTGCCAGCATCTCCGTGGTCGGGGAGCTGTTTTTT. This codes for CASISVVGELFF.

CDR3 DNA sequence: TGTGCCAGTAGGAGGGGGCAGGTGAACACTGAAGCTTTCTTT. It yields the protein CASRRGQVNTEAFF. The rearrangement joins TRBV19 to TRBJ1-1; 7 nucleotides align to TRBD1. The CDR3 runs to 14 residues. V trimming: 6 bases; J trimming: 0 bases; junction bases outside the gene matches: 4. From germline, CDR1 is LNHDA and CDR2 SQIVND (reference sequence).

The CDR3 is CASSQGTGTGNYGYTF. The CDR3 DNA reads as TGTGCCAGCAGCCAAGGGACAGGGACGGGGAACTATGGCTACACCTTC. This rearrangement joins TRBV14 to TRBJ1-2, with 8 bases matching TRBD1. The CDR3 runs 16 residues. Trimming at V came to 1 base and at J to 2 bases, leaving 6 bases not matched to a gene. Germline CDR1 reads SGHDN; CDR2 reads FVKESK.

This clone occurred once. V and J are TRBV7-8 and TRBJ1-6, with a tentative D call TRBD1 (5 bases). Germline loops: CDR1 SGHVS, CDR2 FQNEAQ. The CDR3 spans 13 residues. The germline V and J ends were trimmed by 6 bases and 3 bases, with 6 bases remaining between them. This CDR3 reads CASSDSYNSPLHF. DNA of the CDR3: TGTGCCAGCAGTGACAGCTATAATTCACCCCTCCACTTT.

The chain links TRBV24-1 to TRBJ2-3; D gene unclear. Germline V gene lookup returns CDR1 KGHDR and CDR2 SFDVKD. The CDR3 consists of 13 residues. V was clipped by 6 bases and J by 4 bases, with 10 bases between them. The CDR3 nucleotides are TGTGCCACCAGTTACGGGCAAGCAGATACGCAGTATTTT. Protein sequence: CATSYGQADTQYF.

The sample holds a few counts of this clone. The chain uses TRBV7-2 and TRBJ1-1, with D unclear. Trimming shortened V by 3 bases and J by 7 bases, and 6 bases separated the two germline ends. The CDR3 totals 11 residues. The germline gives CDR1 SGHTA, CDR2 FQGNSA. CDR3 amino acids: CASSFTREAFF. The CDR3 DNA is TGTGCCAGCAGCTTTACGCGTGAAGCTTTCTTT.

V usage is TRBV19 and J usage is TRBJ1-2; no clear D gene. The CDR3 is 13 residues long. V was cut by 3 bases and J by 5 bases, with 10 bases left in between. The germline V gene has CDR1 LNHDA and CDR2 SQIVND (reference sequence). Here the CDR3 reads CASSIPGPYGYTF. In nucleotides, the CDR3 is TGTGCCAGTAGTATCCCAGGCCCGTATGGCTACACCTTC.

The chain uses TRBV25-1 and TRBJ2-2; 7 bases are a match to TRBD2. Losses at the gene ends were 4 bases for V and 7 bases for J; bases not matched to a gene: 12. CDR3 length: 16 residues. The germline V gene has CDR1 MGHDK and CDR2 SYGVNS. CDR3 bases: TGTGCCAGCAGTGGAACCCGGGGGGTCTTTTTCGGGGAGCTGTTTTTT. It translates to CASSGTRGVFFGELFF.

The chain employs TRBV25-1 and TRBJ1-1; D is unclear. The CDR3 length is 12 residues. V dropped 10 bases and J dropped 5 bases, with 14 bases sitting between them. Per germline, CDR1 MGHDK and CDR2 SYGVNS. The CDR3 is CATMLSPTEAFF. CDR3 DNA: TGTGCCACCATGCTGTCCCCGACTGAAGCTTTCTTT.

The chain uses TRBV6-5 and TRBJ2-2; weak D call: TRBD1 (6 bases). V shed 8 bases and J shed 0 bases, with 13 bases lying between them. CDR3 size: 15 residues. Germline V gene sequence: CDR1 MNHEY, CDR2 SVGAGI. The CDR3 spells CASESGGANTGELFF. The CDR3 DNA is TGTGCCAGCGAGTCTGGGGGCGCGAACACCGGGGAGCTGTTTTTT.

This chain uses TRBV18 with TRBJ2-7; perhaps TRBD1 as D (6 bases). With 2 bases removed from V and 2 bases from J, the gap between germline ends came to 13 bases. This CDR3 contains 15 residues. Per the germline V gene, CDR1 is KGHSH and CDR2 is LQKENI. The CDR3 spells CASSPRGMPPYEQYF. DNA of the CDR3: TGTGCCAGCTCACCAAGGGGGATGCCTCCCTACGAGCAGTACTTC. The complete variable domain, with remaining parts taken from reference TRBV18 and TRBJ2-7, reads NAGVMQNPRHLVRRRGQEARLRCSPMKGHSHVYWYRQLPEEGLKFMVYLQKENIIDESGMPKERFSAEFPKEGPSILRIQQVVRGDSAAYFCASSPRGMPPYEQYFGPGTRLTVT.